A single T cell receptor beta chain is shown here with its context. Its antigen remains unidentified. A read error may account for a junction end that differs from germline. The data are from a study of tumor and adjacent non-tumor tissue in lung cancer. This sample's RNA came from whole unsorted tissue. More than 3 cm separated this lung sample from the edge of the tumor. Chemotherapy-naive patients with new lung cancer underwent thoracic surgery in China, August–late 2014. Study outcomes and limitations: TCR diversity was significantly greater in tumor than normal lung tissue. Tumor repertoires had a smaller top 100 clone share than normal lung.

CDR1 SGHNT and CDR2 YENEEA come from the germline V gene. This CDR3 region has 15 residues. A modified ARM-PCR protocol with three rounds of nested PCR amplified TCRbeta. TCRdb re-called the multiplex PCR reads with MiXCR, one entry per CDR3 protein. The table includes tens of thousands of distinct CDR3 sequences, about four fifths detected once. The TCR was taken from a man aged 55-75 years with non-small cell lung cancer. Sequencing was done on a sample of distant non-tumor lung tissue. The chain combines TRBV11-3 with TRBJ2-3, with D unresolved. The CDR3 protein is CASSLDPPPADIQYF. The CDR3 DNA reads TGTGCCAGCAGCTTAGACCCCCCCCCGGCGGATATTCAGTATTTC.